Below, 8 T cell receptor beta chains from the same sample are listed, as sequenced in a study of blood T cell repertoires in COVID-19. Sequenced by immunoSEQ multiplex PCR; TCRdb stores in-frame clones only, minus some. The sample lists just over 200,000 clones, 80% occurring once. Material for sequencing was peripheral blood. The receptors derive from a woman aged 70-85 years with acute or convalescent COVID-19.

The chain links TRBV2 to TRBJ2-7, with TRBD2 matching 8 bases. The CDR3 sequence is 13 residues long. The V segment lost 6 bases and the J segment 5 bases; nucleotides outside the gene matches: 6. Germline V gene lookup returns CDR1 SNHLY and CDR2 FYNNEI. The CDR3 coding sequence is TGTGCCAGCAGCGGACTAGCCGGGGACGAGCAGTACTTC. Its protein is CASSGLAGDEQYF. Together with reference TRBV2 and TRBJ2-7, the CDR3 gives the full variable domain: EPEVTQTPSHQVTQMGQEVILRCVPISNHLYFYWYRQILGQKVEFLVSFYNNEISEKSEIFDDQFSVERPDGSNFTLKIRSTKLEDSAMYFCASSGLAGDEQYFGPGTRLTVT.

The genes are TRBV11-2 and TRBJ2-5; D may be TRBD2 (6 bases). CDR1 and CDR2 from the germline V gene are SGHAT and FQNNGV. V was shortened by 4 bases and J by 5 bases, with 14 bases between the two germline ends. The CDR3 extends over 14 amino acids. CDR3 nucleotide sequence: TGTGCCAGCAGCTCACGGCGTGGGGGGGAGACCCAGTACTTC. Encoded protein: CASSSRRGGETQYF. Full variable domain (remainder filled in from reference TRBV11-2 and TRBJ2-5): EAGVAQSPRYKIIEKRQSVAFWCNPISGHATLYWYQQILGQGPKLLIQFQNNGVVDDSQLPKDRFSAERLKGVDSTLKIQPAKLEDSAVYLCASSSRRGGETQYFGPGTRLLVL.

The chain has TRBV25-1 and TRBJ1-1; D uncertain. The germline V gene encodes CDR1 MGHDK and CDR2 SYGVNS. V was pared by 4 bases and J by 0 bases, with 12 bases between. The length of the CDR3 is 15 residues. This chain's CDR3 is CASSARHILNTEAFF. The CDR3 DNA follows: TGTGCCAGCAGTGCACGACATATTTTGAACACTGAAGCTTTCTTT.

The rearrangement uses TRBV7-2 and TRBJ1-4, with 9 bases matching TRBD1. CDR3 length: 15 residues. Germline-derived CDR1 and CDR2 are SGHTA and FQGNSA. V was clipped by 1 base and J by 10 bases; unmatched bases: 7. The chain's CDR3 is CASSLGTGGAGKLFF. The CDR3 DNA follows: TGTGCCAGCAGCTTAGGCACAGGGGGCGCGGGAAAACTGTTTTTT.

This clone was counted a single time. The V and J genes are TRBV7-2 and TRBJ2-7, with unresolved D. Germline V CDR1 and CDR2: SGHTA, FQGNSA. The V gene lost 6 bases and the J gene lost 0 bases, with 12 bases spanning the gap. This CDR3 region has 14 residues. Here the CDR3 DNA reads TGTGCCAGCAGTTCGAACCTAAACTCCTACGAGCAGTACTTC. Its translation is CASSSNLNSYEQYF.

As for this clone: An end of the junction differs from the germline gene, which may be a read error. The V call is TRBV5-8, the J call TRBJ1-4; D remains ambiguous. Germline-derived CDR1 and CDR2 are SGHTS and YDEGEE. The CDR3 runs 14 residues. CDR3 bases: TGTGCCAGCAGCCCGAGGTCCACTACTGAAAAACTGTTTTTT. Translation gives CASSPRSTTEKLFF. Supplemented by reference TRBV5-8 and TRBJ1-4, the full variable domain reads EAGVTQSPTHLIKTRGQQATLRCSPISGHTSVYWYQQALGLGLQFLLWYDEGEERNRGNFPPRFSGRQFPNYSSELNVNALELEDSALYLCASSPRSTTEKLFFGSGTQLSVL.

The chain combines TRBV12-3 or TRBV12-4 with TRBJ2-7; the match to TRBD2 covers 8 bases. The trim removed 3 bases at V and 6 bases at J, leaving 4 bases unmatched. There are 13 residues in the CDR3. The DNA of the CDR3 is TGTGCCAGCAGTTTGGCGGGGGGAGGCGAGCAGTACTTC. This gives the protein CASSLAGGGEQYF.

The V call is TRBV3-1 (or the pseudogene TRBV3-2), the J call TRBJ2-1; 8 bases fit TRBD1. The trim removed 2 bases at V and 16 bases at J, leaving 13 bases unmatched. This CDR3 has 14 residues. CDR1 is LGHDT, CDR2 YNNKEL, per germline (reference sequence). In DNA, the CDR3 is TGTGCCAGCAGCCAACTATTCACCGGGACAGGATTTTTCTTC. This encodes CASSQLFTGTGFFF.